This T cell receptor (beta chain) stems from a study of T cells in Graves' hyperthyroidism and ophthalmopathy. Losses at the gene ends were 7 bases for V and 6 bases for J; bases not matched to a gene: 3. Germline CDR1 and CDR2: MNHNS and SASEGT. CDR3 length: 14 amino acids. This clonotype showed up many times. Its antigen is undetermined. Study-wide points: Ophthalmopathy got predicted by the model a median around 6.8 months before its onset.

Researchers took RNA transcripts and amplified the TCR beta CDR3 regions from them. The study used the HTBI primer set for a first-round RT-PCR of the TCR CDR3. TCRdb re-called the multiplex PCR reads with MiXCR, one entry per CDR3 protein. The table has 450,000 to 600,000 distinct CDR3 sequences, just under 20% seen once. V usage is TRBV6-1 and J usage is TRBJ2-3; 14 bases match TRBD2. The sequenced sample was blood. The TCR comes from a man between 40 and 49 years old with Graves' ophthalmopathy. The CDR3 region is CASKTSGGVDTQYF. The CDR3 nucleotides are TGTGCCAGCAAGACTAGCGGGGGGGTGGATACGCAGTATTTT.